A selection of T cell receptor beta chains follows, all from one sample in a study of T cell repertoires in cytomegalovirus infection. Their recognized antigens are unknown. TCRdb passed the reads through MiXCR, listing each CDR3 protein once. Among some 800,000 distinct CDR3 sequences listed, 32% were seen once. The sequenced sample was cultured CD8+ T cells from PBMCs, obtained from culture after CMV antigen stimulation. The receptor set was obtained from a human donor in good health (CMV status not recorded). Some clones in this sample may be carry-over from other donors' samples. CDR3s include the opening cysteine and the closing phenylalanine or tryptophan. D genes are given only for firm matches. Only part of the rows carry a size: once, few, many, or a class if the clone is expanded.

abundance: few
j_gene: TRBJ2-1
d_gene: .
v_gene: TRBV6-2/TRBV6-3
CDR3nt: TGTGCCAGCAGTTACTATGGGGGGGGGCCGAGAGACAATGAGCAGTTCTTC
CDR3aa: CASSYYGGGPRDNEQFF

abundance: many
j_gene: TRBJ1-1
d_gene: .
v_gene: TRBV20-1
CDR3nt: TGCAGTGCTAGAGATATAAGGGAGGACACTGAAGCTTTCTTT
CDR3aa: CSARDIREDTEAFF

abundance: few
j_gene: TRBJ2-1
d_gene: .
v_gene: TRBV6-5
CDR3nt: TGTGCCAGCAGCCAGAACTACAATGAGCAGTTCTTC
CDR3aa: CASSQNYNEQFF

abundance: once
j_gene: TRBJ1-5
d_gene: .
v_gene: TRBV4-1
CDR3nt: TGCGCCAGCAGCCACCATGGGGGTAGCAATCAGCCCCAGCATTTT
CDR3aa: CASSHHGGSNQPQHF

abundance: .
j_gene: TRBJ1-2
d_gene: .
v_gene: TRBV4-1
CDR3nt: TGCGCCAGCAGCCAAGATCGGCCTGATGGCTACACCTTC
CDR3aa: CASSQDRPDGYTF

abundance: .
j_gene: TRBJ1-1
d_gene: .
v_gene: TRBV4-3
CDR3nt: TGCGCCAGCAGCCAATGGACGGGGAACACTGAAGCTTTCTTT
CDR3aa: CASSQWTGNTEAFF

abundance: .
j_gene: TRBJ2-7
d_gene: .
v_gene: TRBV15
CDR3nt: TGTGCCACCAGCAGGGCTGACAAGTACGAGCAGTACTTC
CDR3aa: CATSRADKYEQYF

abundance: .
j_gene: TRBJ2-5
d_gene: TRBD1
v_gene: TRBV27
CDR3nt: TGTGCCAGCAGTTTTAGCCCGGGGACAGTCCAAGAGACCCAGTACTTC
CDR3aa: CASSFSPGTVQETQYF

abundance: many
j_gene: TRBJ2-2
d_gene: TRBD2
v_gene: TRBV6-1
CDR3nt: TGTGCCAGCAATGCTTTAGCGGGGGCCGCCACGGACACCGGGGAGCTGTTTTTT
CDR3aa: CASNALAGAATDTGELFF

abundance: many
j_gene: TRBJ1-1
d_gene: .
v_gene: TRBV7-9
CDR3nt: TGTGCCAGCAGCCGGAACACTGAAGCTTTCTTT
CDR3aa: CASSRNTEAFF

abundance: .
j_gene: TRBJ1-1
d_gene: .
v_gene: TRBV27
CDR3nt: TGTGCCAGCAGTTTATTGCCTCTGAACACTGAAGCTTTCTTT
CDR3aa: CASSLLPLNTEAFF

abundance: few
j_gene: TRBJ2-1
d_gene: .
v_gene: TRBV28
CDR3nt: TGTGCCAGCAGTTTTCGGGCAGGGCTGAATGAGCAGTTCTTC
CDR3aa: CASSFRAGLNEQFF

abundance: many
j_gene: TRBJ2-5
d_gene: TRBD1
v_gene: TRBV7-9
CDR3nt: TGTGCCAGCAGCATTTGGGACAGGGATCAAGAGACCCAGTACTTC
CDR3aa: CASSIWDRDQETQYF

abundance: .
j_gene: TRBJ1-1
d_gene: .
v_gene: TRBV12-3/TRBV12-4
CDR3nt: TGTGCCAGCACCCCTGGGTGGAACACTGAAGCTTTCTTT
CDR3aa: CASTPGWNTEAFF

abundance: few
j_gene: TRBJ2-1
d_gene: TRBD2
v_gene: TRBV7-4
CDR3nt: TGTGCCAGCATCGCGGGGGGGCCAGATAATGAGCAGTTCTTC
CDR3aa: CASIAGGPDNEQFF

abundance: many
j_gene: TRBJ1-5
d_gene: .
v_gene: TRBV6-1
CDR3nt: TGTGCCAGCAGTGAATTACGACGGCCCGAGGATCAGCCCCAGCATTTT
CDR3aa: CASSELRRPEDQPQHF

abundance: few
j_gene: TRBJ2-1
d_gene: TRBD2
v_gene: TRBV19
CDR3nt: TGTGCCAGTAGTATAGCCGGGGGGGGAAATGAGCAGTTCTTC
CDR3aa: CASSIAGGGNEQFF

abundance: .
j_gene: TRBJ2-2
d_gene: TRBD1
v_gene: TRBV6-6
CDR3nt: TGTGCCAGCTGGGACAGGGCCACCGGGGAGCTGTTTTTT
CDR3aa: CASWDRATGELFF

abundance: few
j_gene: TRBJ1-2
d_gene: .
v_gene: TRBV6-4
CDR3nt: TGTGCCAGCAGTGACCCTTACTATGGCTACACCTTC
CDR3aa: CASSDPYYGYTF

abundance: .
j_gene: TRBJ2-5
d_gene: .
v_gene: TRBV7-8
CDR3nt: TGTGCCAGCAGCCATCGGGACAACCAAGAGACCCAGTACTTC
CDR3aa: CASSHRDNQETQYF

abundance: many
j_gene: TRBJ2-6
d_gene: .
v_gene: TRBV6-1
CDR3nt: TGTGCCAGCAGTGGGACCAGCTCTGGGGCCAACGTCCTGACTTTC
CDR3aa: CASSGTSSGANVLTF

abundance: many
j_gene: TRBJ2-1
d_gene: .
v_gene: TRBV7-3
CDR3nt: TGTGCCAGCAGCTTAAAGGGGAGCTCCTACAATGAGCAGTTCTTC
CDR3aa: CASSLKGSSYNEQFF

abundance: many
j_gene: TRBJ2-3
d_gene: TRBD2
v_gene: TRBV12-3/TRBV12-4
CDR3nt: TGTGCCAGCAGTTGGACTAGCGGGGGCCTTCCTAGCACAGATACGCAGTATTTT
CDR3aa: CASSWTSGGLPSTDTQYF

abundance: many
j_gene: TRBJ2-5
d_gene: TRBD2
v_gene: TRBV7-3
CDR3nt: TGTGCCAGCAGCCCCGGGACTAGCGGGAGAGAGACCCAGTACTTC
CDR3aa: CASSPGTSGRETQYF

abundance: once
j_gene: TRBJ1-2
d_gene: .
v_gene: TRBV27
CDR3nt: TGTGCCAGCGCGCCAGGGGCCTATGGCTACACCTTC
CDR3aa: CASAPGAYGYTF

abundance: .
j_gene: TRBJ1-5
d_gene: .
v_gene: TRBV11-2
CDR3nt: TGTGCCAGCAGCCCCGCGGGGTATTTGGGCAATCAGCCCCAGCATTTT
CDR3aa: CASSPAGYLGNQPQHF

abundance: few
j_gene: TRBJ2-1
d_gene: TRBD2
v_gene: TRBV4-1
CDR3nt: TGCGCCAGCAGCCAAGAGTCGGGGGGGGATGAGCAGTTCTTC
CDR3aa: CASSQESGGDEQFF

abundance: many
j_gene: TRBJ2-5
d_gene: .
v_gene: TRBV7-8
CDR3nt: TGTGCCAGCAGCTTAGGGGTGGGGCCCGGCGAGACCCAGTACTTC
CDR3aa: CASSLGVGPGETQYF

abundance: few
j_gene: TRBJ2-1
d_gene: .
v_gene: TRBV7-6
CDR3nt: TGTGCCAGCAGCCCCCTGGATAGGCGGGGGCGAGAGCAGTTCTTC
CDR3aa: CASSPLDRRGREQFF

abundance: .
j_gene: TRBJ2-5
d_gene: .
v_gene: TRBV29-1
CDR3nt: TGCAGCGTAACGGGAGCACGACGAGAGACCCAGTACTTC
CDR3aa: CSVTGARRETQYF

abundance: many
j_gene: TRBJ1-6
d_gene: .
v_gene: TRBV7-3
CDR3nt: TGTGCCAGCAGCTTAACAGCCAGCTCACCCCTCCACTTT
CDR3aa: CASSLTASSPLHF

abundance: few
j_gene: TRBJ1-1
d_gene: .
v_gene: TRBV29-1
CDR3nt: TGCAGCGTTGCTGACAGGCTCATGAACACTGAAGCTTTCTTT
CDR3aa: CSVADRLMNTEAFF

abundance: .
j_gene: TRBJ2-7
d_gene: .
v_gene: TRBV6-1
CDR3nt: TGTGCCAGCAGTGAACCTTTTGGAACCTACGAGCAGTACTTC
CDR3aa: CASSEPFGTYEQYF

abundance: many
j_gene: TRBJ2-1
d_gene: TRBD1
v_gene: TRBV12-3/TRBV12-4
CDR3nt: TGTGCCAGCAGTTTAGAGGCAGGGGGCTACGATGAGCAGTTCTTC
CDR3aa: CASSLEAGGYDEQFF

abundance: .
j_gene: TRBJ2-1
d_gene: .
v_gene: TRBV7-9
CDR3nt: TGTGCCAGCATCACAGGGAGGAATGAGCAGTTCTTC
CDR3aa: CASITGRNEQFF

abundance: many
j_gene: TRBJ2-5
d_gene: TRBD1
v_gene: TRBV7-8
CDR3nt: TGTGCCAGCAGCTTACAACGGACAGGGGGCTATGAGACCCAGTACTTC
CDR3aa: CASSLQRTGGYETQYF

abundance: .
j_gene: TRBJ2-5
d_gene: .
v_gene: TRBV24-1
CDR3nt: TGTGCCACCAGTGACCTACTCCCGGTCAATGGGGACCAAGAGACCCAGTACTTC
CDR3aa: CATSDLLPVNGDQETQYF

abundance: .
j_gene: TRBJ1-5
d_gene: .
v_gene: TRBV6-2/TRBV6-3
CDR3nt: TGTGCCAGCAGTGCGGAGGGGCGCAATCAGCCCCAGCATTTT
CDR3aa: CASSAEGRNQPQHF

abundance: few
j_gene: TRBJ2-7
d_gene: .
v_gene: TRBV7-9
CDR3nt: TGTGCCAGCAGCCCGGGACGGGGGACCTCCTACGAGCAGTACTTC
CDR3aa: CASSPGRGTSYEQYF

abundance: .
j_gene: TRBJ1-5
d_gene: .
v_gene: TRBV6-5
CDR3nt: TGTGCCAGCAGTCCCAGGGTCAGGACCGATCAGCCCCAGCATTTT
CDR3aa: CASSPRVRTDQPQHF

abundance: few
j_gene: TRBJ2-3
d_gene: TRBD1
v_gene: TRBV12-5
CDR3nt: TGTGCTAGTGGTTTCGACAGGGGGCTAACAGATACGCAGTATTTT
CDR3aa: CASGFDRGLTDTQYF

abundance: few
j_gene: TRBJ2-5
d_gene: TRBD1
v_gene: TRBV6-1
CDR3nt: TGTGCCAGCAGTCGCGTGGGGCAGGGGGCTGAGGAGACCCAGTACTTC
CDR3aa: CASSRVGQGAEETQYF

abundance: few
j_gene: TRBJ1-5
d_gene: .
v_gene: TRBV19
CDR3nt: TGTGCCAGTAGTAATTGGACAGAGAAAGATCAGCCCCAGCATTTT
CDR3aa: CASSNWTEKDQPQHF

abundance: .
j_gene: TRBJ2-2
d_gene: TRBD2
v_gene: TRBV27
CDR3nt: TGTGCCAGCAGTCTCAACCGCGGACTAGCGGGCACCGGGGAGTTGTTTTTT
CDR3aa: CASSLNRGLAGTGELFF

abundance: .
j_gene: TRBJ1-1
d_gene: .
v_gene: TRBV6-2/TRBV6-3
CDR3nt: TGTGCCAGCAGTCCTATCGGGGGACGAGCCACTGAAGCTTTCTTT
CDR3aa: CASSPIGGRATEAFF

abundance: few
j_gene: TRBJ1-1
d_gene: .
v_gene: TRBV12-3/TRBV12-4
CDR3nt: TGTGCCAGCAGTTTTAGAATAGAGGGGCTGAACTACATGAACACTGAAGCTTTCTTT
CDR3aa: CASSFRIEGLNYMNTEAFF

abundance: many
j_gene: TRBJ2-5
d_gene: .
v_gene: TRBV7-6
CDR3nt: TGTGCCACCACTCCTTGGATGCAGGGAGAACAACCGGAGACCCAGTACTTC
CDR3aa: CATTPWMQGEQPETQYF

abundance: many
j_gene: TRBJ2-1
d_gene: .
v_gene: TRBV7-9
CDR3nt: TGTGCCAGCAGCTTAGTTCAGGGGGGCCCCTACAATGAGCAGTTCTTC
CDR3aa: CASSLVQGGPYNEQFF

abundance: once
j_gene: TRBJ2-2
d_gene: .
v_gene: TRBV5-8
CDR3nt: TGTGCCAGCAGGCGGAAAGGGGCGTCCGGGGAGCTGTTTTTT
CDR3aa: CASRRKGASGELFF

abundance: few
j_gene: TRBJ1-1
d_gene: .
v_gene: TRBV6-5
CDR3nt: TGTGCCAGCAGTTATCAGAACCCGGGGGACACTGAAGCTTTCTTT
CDR3aa: CASSYQNPGDTEAFF

abundance: .
j_gene: TRBJ1-1
d_gene: .
v_gene: TRBV5-4
CDR3nt: TGTGCCAGCAGAAGTGGGCAAAACACTGAAGCTTTCTTT
CDR3aa: CASRSGQNTEAFF

abundance: few
j_gene: TRBJ2-5
d_gene: .
v_gene: TRBV6-2/TRBV6-3
CDR3nt: TGTGCCAGCACCCAAAACGGCTGGGTCATACAGCACCCTCAAGAGACCCAGTACTTC
CDR3aa: CASTQNGWVIQHPQETQYF

abundance: .
j_gene: TRBJ2-1
d_gene: TRBD1
v_gene: TRBV7-9
CDR3nt: TGTGCCAGCAGACTTACCGGGACAGGGGAGACCAATGAGCAGTTCTTC
CDR3aa: CASRLTGTGETNEQFF

abundance: .
j_gene: TRBJ1-2
d_gene: .
v_gene: TRBV12-3/TRBV12-4
CDR3nt: TGTGCCAGCAGTTTTCGAGGGGCCGTCTATGGCTACACCTTC
CDR3aa: CASSFRGAVYGYTF

abundance: few
j_gene: TRBJ1-4
d_gene: TRBD1
v_gene: TRBV6-5
CDR3nt: TGTGCCAGCAGTTACTGGACAGGGGCTTTTGAAAAACTGTTTTTT
CDR3aa: CASSYWTGAFEKLFF

abundance: .
j_gene: TRBJ1-1
d_gene: .
v_gene: TRBV4-1
CDR3nt: TGCGCCAGCAGCCGAGATATTCTCTTGAACACTGAAGCTTTCTTT
CDR3aa: CASSRDILLNTEAFF

abundance: .
j_gene: TRBJ2-1
d_gene: .
v_gene: TRBV6-8
CDR3nt: TGTGCCAGCAGCTTTAGGGGCGGCGGCGAGCAGTTCTTC
CDR3aa: CASSFRGGGEQFF

abundance: few
j_gene: TRBJ1-6
d_gene: TRBD1
v_gene: TRBV12-3/TRBV12-4
CDR3nt: TGTGCCAGCAGTCGGGGACAGACCAATTCACCCCTCCACTTT
CDR3aa: CASSRGQTNSPLHF

abundance: .
j_gene: TRBJ2-1
d_gene: TRBD1
v_gene: TRBV27
CDR3nt: TGTGCCAGCAGTTCCAAGACAGGGTTGAGCTCCAATGAGCAGTTCTTC
CDR3aa: CASSSKTGLSSNEQFF